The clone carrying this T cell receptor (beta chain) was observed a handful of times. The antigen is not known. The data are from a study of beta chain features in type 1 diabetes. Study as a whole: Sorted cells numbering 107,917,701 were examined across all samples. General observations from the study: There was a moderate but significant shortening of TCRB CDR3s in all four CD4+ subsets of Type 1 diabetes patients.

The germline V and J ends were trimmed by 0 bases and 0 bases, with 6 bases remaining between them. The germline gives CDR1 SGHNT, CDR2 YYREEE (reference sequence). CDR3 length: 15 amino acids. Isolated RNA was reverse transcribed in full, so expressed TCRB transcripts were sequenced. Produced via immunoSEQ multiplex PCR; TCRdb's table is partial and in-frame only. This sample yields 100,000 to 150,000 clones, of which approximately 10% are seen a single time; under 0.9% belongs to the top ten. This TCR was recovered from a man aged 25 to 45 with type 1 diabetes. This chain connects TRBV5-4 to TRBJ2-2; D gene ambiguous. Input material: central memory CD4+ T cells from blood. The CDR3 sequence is CASSLDGSNTGELFF. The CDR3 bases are TGTGCCAGCAGCTTGGACGGTTCGAACACCGGGGAGCTGTTTTTT.